This T cell receptor (beta chain) was observed in a study of T cell changes during pregnancy in multiple sclerosis. The CDR3 has 15 amino acids. Germline V gene sequence: CDR1 SGHTA, CDR2 FQGNSA. J gave up 4 bases and V 5 bases, and 3 bases lay outside the gene matches. TCRdb keeps only in-frame clones here, not all; method: immunoSEQ multiplex PCR. Of about 50,000 clones in the sample, 92% were seen once. The gene calls are TRBV7-2 and TRBJ2-1, with 12 bases that match TRBD2. This clonotype was obtained from a female donor with multiple sclerosis, enrolled in a pregnancy study. The specimen comprised CD4+ T cells from peripheral blood mononuclear cells, sampled after pregnancy. The CDR3 nucleotides read TGTGCCAGCAGCGTCCTAGCGGGAGGGTACAATGAGCAGTTCTTC. This translates into CASSVLAGGYNEQFF.